The entry below gives a single T cell receptor beta chain sequence along with its context. The record originates from a study of cytomegalovirus exposure and HLA in healthy donors. The overall study: A previous analysis identified approximately 110 million unique TCR beta sequences derived from roughly 180 million T cells.

While unrecorded immune exposures were likely, the donors were nominally healthy when sampled. The PCR used 60 Vbeta and 13 Jbeta primers. The assay was immunoSEQ multiplex PCR, and TCRdb's table has in-frame clones only and misses some. In the table there are over 120,000 clones, just under 85% of which are singletons. The germline V gene has CDR1 MNHNS and CDR2 SASEGT. CDR3 length: 10 residues. The V end lost 6 bases, the J end lost 3 bases, and 3 bases lay between the germline ends. This rearrangement joins TRBV6-1 to TRBJ2-7, with no clear D. Source material: PBMCs. This TCR was recovered from a woman aged 55-70 years in good health and CMV-seropositive. In DNA, the CDR3 is TGTGCCAGCAGCCACTACGAGCAGTACTTC. Protein sequence: CASSHYEQYF.